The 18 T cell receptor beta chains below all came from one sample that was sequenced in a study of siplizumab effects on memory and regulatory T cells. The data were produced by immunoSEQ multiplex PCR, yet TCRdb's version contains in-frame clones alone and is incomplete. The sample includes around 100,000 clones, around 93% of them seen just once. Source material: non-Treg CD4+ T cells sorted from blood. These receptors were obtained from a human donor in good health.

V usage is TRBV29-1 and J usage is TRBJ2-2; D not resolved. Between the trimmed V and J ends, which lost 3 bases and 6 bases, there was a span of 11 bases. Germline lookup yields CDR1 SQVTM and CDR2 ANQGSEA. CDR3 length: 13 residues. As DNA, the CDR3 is TGCAGCGTTGAGCGTACATCTGCCGGGGAGCTGTTTTTT. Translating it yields CSVERTSAGELFF.

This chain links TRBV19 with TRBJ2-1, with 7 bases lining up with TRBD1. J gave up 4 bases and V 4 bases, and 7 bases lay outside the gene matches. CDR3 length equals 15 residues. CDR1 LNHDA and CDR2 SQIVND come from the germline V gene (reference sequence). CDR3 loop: CASSTRQGLYNEQFF. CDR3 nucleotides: TGTGCCAGTAGTACCCGACAGGGTTTATACAATGAGCAGTTCTTC.

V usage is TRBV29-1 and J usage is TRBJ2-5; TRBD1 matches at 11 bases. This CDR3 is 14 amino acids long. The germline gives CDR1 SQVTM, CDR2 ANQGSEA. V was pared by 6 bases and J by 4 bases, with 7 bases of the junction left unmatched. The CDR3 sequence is CSVIPGQGGETQYF. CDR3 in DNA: TGCAGCGTCATTCCGGGACAGGGGGGAGAGACCCAGTACTTC.

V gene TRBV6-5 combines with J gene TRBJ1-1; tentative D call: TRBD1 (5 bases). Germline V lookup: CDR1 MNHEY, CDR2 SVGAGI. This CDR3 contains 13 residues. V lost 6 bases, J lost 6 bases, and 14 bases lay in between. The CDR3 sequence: CASRQGGYAEAFF. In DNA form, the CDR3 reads TGTGCCAGCAGGCAGGGAGGTTACGCTGAAGCTTTCTTT.

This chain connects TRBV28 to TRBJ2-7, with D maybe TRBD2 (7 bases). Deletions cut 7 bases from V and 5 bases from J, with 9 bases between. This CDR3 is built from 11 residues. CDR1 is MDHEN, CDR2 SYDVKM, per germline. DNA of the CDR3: TGTGCCAGCAAGGGGGGGGACGAGCAGTACTTC. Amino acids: CASKGGDEQYF.

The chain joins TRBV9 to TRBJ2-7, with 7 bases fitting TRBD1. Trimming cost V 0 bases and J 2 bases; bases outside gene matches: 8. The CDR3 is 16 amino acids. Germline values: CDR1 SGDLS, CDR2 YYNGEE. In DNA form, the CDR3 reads TGTGCCAGCAGCGTAGGACAGGGAGTTTACGCCTACGAGCAGTACTTC. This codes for CASSVGQGVYAYEQYF. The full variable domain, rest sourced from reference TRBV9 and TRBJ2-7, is DSGVTQTPKHLITATGQRVTLRCSPRSGDLSVYWYQQSLDQGLQFLIQYYNGEERAKGNILERFSAQQFPDLHSELNLSSLELGDSALYFCASSVGQGVYAYEQYFGPGTRLTVT.

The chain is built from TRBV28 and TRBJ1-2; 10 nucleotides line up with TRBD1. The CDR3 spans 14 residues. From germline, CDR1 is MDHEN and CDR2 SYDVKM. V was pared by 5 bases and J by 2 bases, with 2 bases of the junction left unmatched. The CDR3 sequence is CASSEGQGNYGYTF. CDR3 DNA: TGTGCCAGCAGTGAGGGACAGGGGAACTATGGCTACACCTTC.

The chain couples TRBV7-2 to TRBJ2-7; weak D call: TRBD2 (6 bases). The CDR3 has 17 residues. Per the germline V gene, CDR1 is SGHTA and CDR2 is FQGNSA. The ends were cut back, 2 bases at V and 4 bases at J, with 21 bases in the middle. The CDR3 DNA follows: TGTGCCAGCAGCTTACGCCGTGGAGCTAGCGACCTTTACGAGCAGTACTTC. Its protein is CASSLRRGASDLYEQYF.

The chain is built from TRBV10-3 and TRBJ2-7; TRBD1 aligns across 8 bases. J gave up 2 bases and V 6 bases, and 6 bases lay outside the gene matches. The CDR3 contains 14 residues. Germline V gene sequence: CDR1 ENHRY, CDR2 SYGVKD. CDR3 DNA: TGTGCCATCAGCGCGGACAGGGTTCCCTACGAGCAGTACTTC. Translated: CAISADRVPYEQYF.

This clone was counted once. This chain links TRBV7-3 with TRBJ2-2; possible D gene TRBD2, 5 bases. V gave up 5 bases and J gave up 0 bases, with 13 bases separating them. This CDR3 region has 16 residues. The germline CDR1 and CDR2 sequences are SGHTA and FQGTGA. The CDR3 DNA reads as TGTGCCAGCAGCCAAAGGGCGGGCACGAACACCGGGGAGCTGTTTTTT. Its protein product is CASSQRAGTNTGELFF. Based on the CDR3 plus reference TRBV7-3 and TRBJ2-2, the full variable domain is GAGVSQTPSNKVTEKGKYVELRCDPISGHTALYWYRQSLGQGPEFLIYFQGTGAADDSGLPNDRFFAVRPEGSVSTLKIQRTERGDSAVYLCASSQRAGTNTGELFFGEGSRLTVL.

The DNA of the CDR3 is TGTGCCAGCAGCTTAGAAGGGGCCTACGAGCAGTACTTC. Translation gives CASSLEGAYEQYF. J is TRBJ2-7 and V is TRBV11-2, with D possibly matching TRBD1 (5 bases). The CDR3 length is 13 residues. V was cut by 0 bases and J by 2 bases, with 5 bases left in between. Per the germline V gene, CDR1 is SGHAT and CDR2 is FQNNGV. The full variable domain, completed using reference TRBV11-2 and TRBJ2-7, is EAGVAQSPRYKIIEKRQSVAFWCNPISGHATLYWYQQILGQGPKLLIQFQNNGVVDDSQLPKDRFSAERLKGVDSTLKIQPAKLEDSAVYLCASSLEGAYEQYFGPGTRLTVT.

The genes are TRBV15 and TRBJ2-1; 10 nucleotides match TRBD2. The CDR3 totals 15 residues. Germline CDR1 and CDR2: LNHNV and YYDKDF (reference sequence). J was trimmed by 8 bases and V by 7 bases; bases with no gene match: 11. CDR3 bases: TGTGCCACCACGATTGAAGCGGGAGGGCCCTATGAGCAGTTCTTC. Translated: CATTIEAGGPYEQFF.

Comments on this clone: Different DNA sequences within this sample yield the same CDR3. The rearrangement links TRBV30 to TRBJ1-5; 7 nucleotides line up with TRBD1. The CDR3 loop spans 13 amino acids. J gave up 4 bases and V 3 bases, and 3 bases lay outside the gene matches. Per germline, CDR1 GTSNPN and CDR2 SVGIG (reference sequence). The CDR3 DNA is TGTGCCTGGAGCCCACAGGGGAATCAGCCCCAGCATTTT. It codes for CAWSPQGNQPQHF.

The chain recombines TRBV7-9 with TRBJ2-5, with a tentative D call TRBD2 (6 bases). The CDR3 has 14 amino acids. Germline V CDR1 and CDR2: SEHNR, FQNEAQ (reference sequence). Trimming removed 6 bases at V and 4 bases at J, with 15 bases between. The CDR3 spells CASSPKGLPETQYF. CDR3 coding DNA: TGTGCCAGCAGTCCAAAGGGACTTCCAGAGACCCAGTACTTC. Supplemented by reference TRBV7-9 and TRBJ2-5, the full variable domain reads DTGVSQNPRHKITKRGQNVTFRCDPISEHNRLYWYRQTLGQGPEFLTYFQNEAQLEKSRLLSDRFSAERPKGSFSTLEIQRTEQGDSAMYLCASSPKGLPETQYFGPGTRLLVL.

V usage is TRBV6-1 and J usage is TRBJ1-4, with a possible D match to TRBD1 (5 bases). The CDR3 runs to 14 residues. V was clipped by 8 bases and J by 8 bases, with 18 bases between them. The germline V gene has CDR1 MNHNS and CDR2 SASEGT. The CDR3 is CASVLGGAGEKLFF. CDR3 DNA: TGTGCCAGCGTCCTCGGAGGGGCGGGGGAAAAACTGTTTTTT.

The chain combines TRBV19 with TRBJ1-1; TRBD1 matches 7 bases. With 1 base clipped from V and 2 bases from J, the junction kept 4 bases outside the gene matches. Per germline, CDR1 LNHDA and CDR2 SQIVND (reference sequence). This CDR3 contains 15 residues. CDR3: CASSIARDSNTEAFF. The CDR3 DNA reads TGTGCCAGTAGTATAGCTAGGGACAGTAACACTGAAGCTTTCTTT. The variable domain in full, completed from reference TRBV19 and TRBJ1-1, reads DGGITQSPKYLFRKEGQNVTLSCEQNLNHDAMYWYRQDPGQGLRLIYYSQIVNDFQKGDIAEGYSVSREKKESFPLTVTSAQKNPTAFYLCASSIARDSNTEAFFGQGTRLTVV.

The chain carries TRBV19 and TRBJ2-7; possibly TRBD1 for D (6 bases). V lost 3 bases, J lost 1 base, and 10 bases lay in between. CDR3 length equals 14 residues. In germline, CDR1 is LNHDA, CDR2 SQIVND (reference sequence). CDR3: CASSMGTLSYEQYF. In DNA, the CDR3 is TGTGCCAGTAGTATGGGGACATTATCCTACGAGCAGTACTTC.

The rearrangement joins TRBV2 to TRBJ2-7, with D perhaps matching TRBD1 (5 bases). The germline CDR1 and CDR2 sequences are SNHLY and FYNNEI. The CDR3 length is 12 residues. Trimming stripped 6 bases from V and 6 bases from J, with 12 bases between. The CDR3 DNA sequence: TGTGCCAGCAGGGACGACAGTACCGAGCAGTACTTC. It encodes CASRDDSTEQYF.